Listed here is a single T cell receptor beta chain. The sample belongs to a study of blood T cell repertoires in COVID-19. Turning to the study itself: The analysed material was cDNA or gDNA that came from T cells, B-cell-depleted T cells, or PBMCs.

Original processing methods: Amplification of reference gene primers provided the estimated nucleated cell counts. Profiled with immunoSEQ multiplex PCR; TCRdb holds only in-frame clones, not every one. V, J and clone size are those of that table, while D and trimming were read from the DNA. Of approximately 100,000 clones in the sample, approximately 80% were seen once. The CDR3 spans 16 residues. Germline V gives CDR1 SGHVS, CDR2 FQNEAQ. V lost 2 bases and J 4 bases, leaving 18 bases between the germline ends. The chain is built from TRBV7-8 and TRBJ2-7; D perhaps matches TRBD2 (6 bases). The TCR comes from a woman older than 75 with active or convalescent COVID-19. The sequenced sample consisted of peripheral blood. CDR3 coding DNA: TGTGCCAGCAGCTTATTAGCCCAGGGAGGAGCTTACGAGCAGTACTTC. The encoded protein is CASSLLAQGGAYEQYF.